Listed below are T cell receptor beta chains from one sample, sequenced in a study of cytomegalovirus exposure and HLA in healthy donors. TCRdb's table, derived via immunoSEQ multiplex PCR, lists solely in-frame clones and lacks some. Among 110,000 or so clones listed, 77% were seen once. The sequencing sample was made of PBMCs. These receptors originate from a man aged 35-49 years in good health and CMV-seropositive. The CDR3 runs from the conserved cysteine through the conserved F or W. Fields, in order: V gene, D gene, J gene, clone size, CDR3 protein, CDR3 DNA. A D gene is named only where the DNA matches it firmly. The size of a clone is reported for some rows only, either as once, few or many, or as a class for expanded clones.

>TRBV5-1|TRBD1|TRBJ2-7|-
CASSPGTGGWDEQYF
TGCGCCAGCAGCCCCGGGACAGGGGGCTGGGACGAGCAGTACTTC
>TRBV19|-|TRBJ2-3|-
CGSVFPDTQYF
TGTGGGAGCGTTTTCCCAGATACGCAGTATTTT
>TRBV5-5|TRBD1|TRBJ1-5|-
CASSFTTGGNQPQHF
TGTGCCAGCAGCTTTACCACAGGGGGCAATCAGCCCCAGCATTTT
>TRBV14|-|TRBJ1-3|-
CASSQGRNSGNTIYF
TGTGCCAGCAGCCAAGGGCGGAACTCTGGAAACACCATATATTTT
>TRBV27|-|TRBJ1-6|-
CASSLGGAPYNSPLHF
TGTGCCAGCAGTTTGGGGGGGGCCCCCTATAATTCACCCCTCCACTTT
>TRBV11-2|-|TRBJ2-1|-
CASSLGPIGGNEQFF
TGTGCCAGCAGCTTAGGACCTATAGGGGGCAATGAGCAGTTCTTC
>TRBV6-5|-|TRBJ2-7|-
CASSYREEGYEQYF
TGTGCCAGCAGTTACCGTGAGGAGGGCTACGAGCAGTACTTC
>TRBV6-4|TRBD1|TRBJ2-3|-
CASQRDSTAADTQYF
TGTGCCAGCCAGAGGGACAGCACAGCGGCAGATACGCAGTATTTT
>TRBV25-1|TRBD1|TRBJ2-4|-
CASSESRTGRAKNIQYF
TGTGCCAGCAGTGAATCTCGGACAGGGAGAGCCAAAAACATTCAGTACTTC
>TRBV19|TRBD1|TRBJ1-2|-
CASRRGHRDRSNYGYTF
TGTGCCAGTAGGAGAGGTCACCGGGACAGGTCTAACTATGGCTACACCTTC
>TRBV25-1|-|TRBJ2-3|-
CATAEGADTQYF
TGTGCCACCGCTGAGGGAGCAGATACGCAGTATTTT
>TRBV9|TRBD1|TRBJ2-3|-
CASSVGDSLSTDTQYF
TGTGCCAGCAGCGTGGGGGACAGCCTTAGCACAGATACGCAGTATTTT
>TRBV7-9|TRBD1|TRBJ1-1|few
CSSSSILQGAGDTEAFF
TGTTCCAGCAGCTCAATACTCCAGGGGGCAGGGGACACTGAAGCTTTCTTT
>TRBV7-2|-|TRBJ1-3|-
CASSLELEENTIYF
TGTGCCAGCAGCTTAGAGCTCGAGGAAAACACCATATATTTT
>TRBV11-2|TRBD2|TRBJ2-5|few
CASSRGLAGAPVSSQYF
TGTGCCAGCAGCCGAGGACTAGCGGGGGCCCCCGTTAGTTCCCAGTACTTC
>TRBV4-3|-|TRBJ1-1|once
CASSQDLGGEAFF
TGCGCCAGCAGCCAAGATTTAGGCGGAGAAGCTTTCTTT
>TRBV5-6|-|TRBJ1-5|few
CASSLAGKRNQPQHF
TGTGCCAGCAGCTTGGCGGGGAAGCGCAATCAGCCCCAGCATTTT
>TRBV5-1|TRBD1|TRBJ1-5|-
CASSAGQAGQPQHF
TGCGCCAGCAGCGCCGGACAGGCGGGACAGCCCCAGCATTTT
>TRBV7-9|-|TRBJ1-3|once
CSSSLYSSGNTIYF
TGTTCCAGCAGCTTATACAGCTCTGGAAACACCATATATTTT
>TRBV5-1|-|TRBJ2-6|-
CASSPFLGFTSGANVLTF
TGCGCCAGCAGCCCGTTCCTCGGGTTCACCTCTGGGGCCAACGTCCTGACTTTC
>TRBV5-1|TRBD1|TRBJ2-7|-
CASSWDRPSSYEQYF
TGCGCCAGCAGCTGGGACAGGCCGAGCTCCTACGAGCAGTACTTC
>TRBV2|TRBD1|TRBJ1-2|-
CASTRQGQALGYTF
TGTGCCAGCACCCGACAGGGCCAAGCTTTGGGCTACACCTTC
>TRBV29-1|-|TRBJ2-7|-
CSVTGTYSYEQYF
TGCAGCGTGACCGGGACTTACTCCTACGAGCAGTACTTC